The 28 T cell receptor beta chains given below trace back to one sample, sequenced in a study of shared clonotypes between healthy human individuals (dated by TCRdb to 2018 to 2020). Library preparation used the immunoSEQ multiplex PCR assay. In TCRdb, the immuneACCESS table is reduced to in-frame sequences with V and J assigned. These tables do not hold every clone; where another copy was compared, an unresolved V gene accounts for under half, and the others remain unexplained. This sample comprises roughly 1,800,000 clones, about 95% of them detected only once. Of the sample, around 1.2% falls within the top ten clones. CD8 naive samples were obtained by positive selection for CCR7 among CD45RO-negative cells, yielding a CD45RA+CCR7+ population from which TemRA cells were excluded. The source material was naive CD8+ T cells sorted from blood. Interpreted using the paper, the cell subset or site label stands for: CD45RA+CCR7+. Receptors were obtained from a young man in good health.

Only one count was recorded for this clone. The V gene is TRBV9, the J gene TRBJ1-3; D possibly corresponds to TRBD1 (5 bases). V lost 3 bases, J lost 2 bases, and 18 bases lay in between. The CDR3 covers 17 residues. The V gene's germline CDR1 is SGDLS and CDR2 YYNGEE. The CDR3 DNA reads TGTGCCAGCAGCGGTAAAACAGGATTTCTCGCTGGAAACACCATATATTTT. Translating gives CASSGKTGFLAGNTIYF.

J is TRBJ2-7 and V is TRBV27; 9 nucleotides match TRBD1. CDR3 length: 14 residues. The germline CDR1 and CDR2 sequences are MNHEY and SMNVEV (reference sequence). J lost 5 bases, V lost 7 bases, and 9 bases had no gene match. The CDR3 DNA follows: TGTGCCAGCAAGAGGACAGGGGATGCCAACGAGCAGTACTTC. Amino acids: CASKRTGDANEQYF.

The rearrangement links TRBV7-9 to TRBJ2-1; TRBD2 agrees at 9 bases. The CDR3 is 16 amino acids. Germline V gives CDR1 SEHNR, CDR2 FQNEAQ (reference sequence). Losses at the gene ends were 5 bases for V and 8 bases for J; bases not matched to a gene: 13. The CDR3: CASSPSSGSAGDEQFF. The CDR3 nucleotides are TGTGCCAGCAGCCCTAGTAGCGGGAGCGCCGGGGATGAGCAGTTCTTC. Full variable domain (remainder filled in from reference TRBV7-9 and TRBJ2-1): DTGVSQNPRHKITKRGQNVTFRCDPISEHNRLYWYRQTLGQGPEFLTYFQNEAQLEKSRLLSDRFSAERPKGSFSTLEIQRTEQGDSAMYLCASSPSSGSAGDEQFFGPGTRLTVL.

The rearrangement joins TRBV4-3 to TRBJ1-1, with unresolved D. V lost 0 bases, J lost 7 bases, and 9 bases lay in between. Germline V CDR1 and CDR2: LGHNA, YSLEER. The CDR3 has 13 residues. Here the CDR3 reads CASSQDTAGEAFF. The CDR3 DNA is TGCGCCAGCAGCCAAGATACGGCAGGTGAAGCTTTCTTT.

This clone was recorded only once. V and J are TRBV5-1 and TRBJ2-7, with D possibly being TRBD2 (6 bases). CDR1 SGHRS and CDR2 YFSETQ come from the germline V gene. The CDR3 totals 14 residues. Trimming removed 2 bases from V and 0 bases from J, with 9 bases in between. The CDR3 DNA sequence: TGCGCCAGCAGCTTTGGGGGGAACTCCTACGAGCAGTACTTC. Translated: CASSFGGNSYEQYF.

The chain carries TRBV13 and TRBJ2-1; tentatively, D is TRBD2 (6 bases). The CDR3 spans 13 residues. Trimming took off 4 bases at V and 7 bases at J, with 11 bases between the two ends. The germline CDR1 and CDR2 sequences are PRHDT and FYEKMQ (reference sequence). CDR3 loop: CASSSEGRNEQFF. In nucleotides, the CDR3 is TGTGCCAGCAGCTCGGAGGGGAGAAATGAGCAGTTCTTC.

Here the CDR3 DNA reads TGTGCCAGCAGCTTGGGCCGATGGGACACCCTAACAAGGGGAGAGCAGTACTTC. This translates into CASSLGRWDTLTRGEQYF. The chain joins TRBV5-6 to TRBJ2-7; tentative D call: TRBD1 (6 bases). V shed 0 bases and J shed 7 bases, with 26 bases lying between them. Germline CDR1 and CDR2: SGHDT and YYEEEE. CDR3 length: 18 residues.

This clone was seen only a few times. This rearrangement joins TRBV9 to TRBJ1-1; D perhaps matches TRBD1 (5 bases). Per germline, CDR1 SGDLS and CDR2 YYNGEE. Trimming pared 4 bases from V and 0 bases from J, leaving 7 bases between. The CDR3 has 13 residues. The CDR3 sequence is CASSPDMNTEAFF. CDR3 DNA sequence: TGTGCCAGCAGCCCGGACATGAACACTGAAGCTTTCTTT.

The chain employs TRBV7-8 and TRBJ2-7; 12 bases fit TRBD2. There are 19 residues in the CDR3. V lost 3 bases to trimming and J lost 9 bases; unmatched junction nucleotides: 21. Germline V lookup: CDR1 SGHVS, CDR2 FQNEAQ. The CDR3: CASSFALAGGRLSNQVQYF. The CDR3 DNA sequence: TGTGCCAGCAGCTTTGCACTAGCGGGAGGTCGTCTGAGTAATCAGGTGCAGTACTTC.

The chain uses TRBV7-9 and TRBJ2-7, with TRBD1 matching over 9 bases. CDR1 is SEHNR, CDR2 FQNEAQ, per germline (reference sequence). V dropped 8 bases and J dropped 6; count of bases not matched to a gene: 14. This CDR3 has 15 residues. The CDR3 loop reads CASGLSGTGFTEQYF. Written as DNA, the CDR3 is TGTGCCAGCGGCCTCTCCGGGACAGGGTTCACCGAGCAGTACTTC.

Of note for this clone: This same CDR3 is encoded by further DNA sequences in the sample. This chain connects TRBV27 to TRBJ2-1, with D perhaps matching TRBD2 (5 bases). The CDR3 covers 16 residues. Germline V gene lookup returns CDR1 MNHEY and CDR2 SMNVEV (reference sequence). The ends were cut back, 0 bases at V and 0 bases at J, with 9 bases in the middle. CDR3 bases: TGTGCCAGCAGTTTATCTGCGGGTAGCTCCTACAATGAGCAGTTCTTC. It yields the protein CASSLSAGSSYNEQFF.

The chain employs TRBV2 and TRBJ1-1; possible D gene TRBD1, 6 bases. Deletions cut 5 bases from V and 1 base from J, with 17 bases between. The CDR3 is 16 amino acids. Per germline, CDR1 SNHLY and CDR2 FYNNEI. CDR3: CASSLTNREANTEAFF. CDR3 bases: TGTGCCAGCAGTCTGACTAACAGGGAGGCGAACACTGAAGCTTTCTTT.

As DNA, the CDR3 is TGTGCCAGCAGCTGGAATACAGGGGAAACCTACGAGCAGTACTTC. Translated, it gives CASSWNTGETYEQYF. V usage is TRBV6-5 and J usage is TRBJ2-7; 7 positions match TRBD1. Trimming took 6 bases from V and 2 from J; bases not matched to a gene: 10. CDR1 MNHEY and CDR2 SVGAGI come from the germline V gene. This CDR3 has 15 residues.

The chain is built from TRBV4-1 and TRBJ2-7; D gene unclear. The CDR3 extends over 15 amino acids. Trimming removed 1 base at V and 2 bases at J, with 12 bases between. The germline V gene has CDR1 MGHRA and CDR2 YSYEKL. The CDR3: CASSQGPGAPYEQYF. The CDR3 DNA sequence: TGCGCCAGCAGCCAAGGCCCTGGAGCTCCCTACGAGCAGTACTTC.

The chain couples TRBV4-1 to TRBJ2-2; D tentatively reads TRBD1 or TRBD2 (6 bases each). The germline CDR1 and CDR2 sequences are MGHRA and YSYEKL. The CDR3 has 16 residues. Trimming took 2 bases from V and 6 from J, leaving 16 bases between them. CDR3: CASSQWTGAGSGELFF. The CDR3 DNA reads TGCGCCAGCAGCCAATGGACGGGGGCCGGGTCCGGGGAGCTGTTTTTT.

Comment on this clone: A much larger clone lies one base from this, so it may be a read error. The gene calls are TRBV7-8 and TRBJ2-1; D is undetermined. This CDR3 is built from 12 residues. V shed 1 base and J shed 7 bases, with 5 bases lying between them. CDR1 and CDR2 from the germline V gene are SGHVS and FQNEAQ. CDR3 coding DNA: TGTGCCAGCAGCTTAGTTGGGAATGAGCAGTTCTTC. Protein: CASSLVGNEQFF. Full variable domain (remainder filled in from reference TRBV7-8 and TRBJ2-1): GAGVSQSPRYKVAKRGQDVALRCDPISGHVSLFWYQQALGQGPEFLTYFQNEAQLDKSGLPSDRFFAERPEGSVSTLKIQRTQQEDSAVYLCASSLVGNEQFFGPGTRLTVL.

The chain's CDR3 is CASSGEHPLEQYF. The CDR3 nucleotides read TGTGCCAGCAGCGGGGAGCATCCCCTCGAGCAGTACTTC. The genes are TRBV7-9 and TRBJ2-7, with D possibly being TRBD2 (5 bases). The germline gives CDR1 SEHNR, CDR2 FQNEAQ (reference sequence). The CDR3 totals 13 residues. Trimming stripped 5 bases from V and 6 bases from J, with 14 bases between.

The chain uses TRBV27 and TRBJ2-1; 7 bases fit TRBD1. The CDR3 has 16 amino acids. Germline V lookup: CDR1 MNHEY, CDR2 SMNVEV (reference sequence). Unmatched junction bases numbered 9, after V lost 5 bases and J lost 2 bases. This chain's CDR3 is CASSDLRDRAYNEQFF. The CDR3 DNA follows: TGTGCCAGCAGTGACCTCCGGGACAGAGCCTACAATGAGCAGTTCTTC.

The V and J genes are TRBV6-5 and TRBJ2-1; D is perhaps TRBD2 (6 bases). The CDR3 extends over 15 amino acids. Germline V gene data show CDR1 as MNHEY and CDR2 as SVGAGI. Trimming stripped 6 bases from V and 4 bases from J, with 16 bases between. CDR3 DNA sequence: TGTGCCAGCAGCTCCAGTAGCGGTCCATACAATGAGCAGTTCTTC. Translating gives CASSSSSGPYNEQFF.

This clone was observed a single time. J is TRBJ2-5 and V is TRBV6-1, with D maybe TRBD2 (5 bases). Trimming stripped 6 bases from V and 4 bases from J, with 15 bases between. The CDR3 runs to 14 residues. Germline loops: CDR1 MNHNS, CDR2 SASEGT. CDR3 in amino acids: CASSRGWAAETQYF. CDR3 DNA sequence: TGTGCCAGCAGCCGAGGGTGGGCAGCAGAGACCCAGTACTTC.

The CDR3 region is CAWSVRYLGQGVFYTF. DNA of the CDR3: TGTGCCTGGAGTGTACGATATTTGGGGCAGGGGGTTTTCTACACCTTC. This sequence joins TRBV30 and TRBJ1-2, with 7 bases identical to TRBD1. Germline values: CDR1 GTSNPN, CDR2 SVGIG (reference sequence). CDR3 length: 16 amino acids. After removal of 0 bases from V and 10 bases from J, the junction contained 17 bases not matched to a gene.

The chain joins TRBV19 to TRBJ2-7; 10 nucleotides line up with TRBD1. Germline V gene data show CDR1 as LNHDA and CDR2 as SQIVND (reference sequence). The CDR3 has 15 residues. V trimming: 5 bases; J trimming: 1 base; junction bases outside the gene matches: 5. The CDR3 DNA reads TGTGCCAGTAGTGGCGGGACAGGGGTTTCCTACGAGCAGTACTTC. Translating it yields CASSGGTGVSYEQYF.

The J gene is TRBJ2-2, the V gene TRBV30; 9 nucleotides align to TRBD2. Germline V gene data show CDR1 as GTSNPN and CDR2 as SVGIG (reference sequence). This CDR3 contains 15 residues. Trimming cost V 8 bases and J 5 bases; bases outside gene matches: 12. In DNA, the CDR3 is TGTGCCGCCGGGACTAGCCACCTTGAGACCGGGGAGCTGTTTTTT. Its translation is CAAGTSHLETGELFF. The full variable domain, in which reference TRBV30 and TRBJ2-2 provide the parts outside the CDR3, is SQTIHQWPATLVQPVGSPLSLECTVEGTSNPNLYWYRQAAGRGLQLLFYSVGIGQISSEVPQNLSASRPQDRQFILSSKKLLLSDSGFYLCAAGTSHLETGELFFGEGSRLTVL.

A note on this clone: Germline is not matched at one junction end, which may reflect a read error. As DNA, the CDR3 is TGTGCTAGCAGCCCAAGTTTCTCGAATGAGCAGTTCTTC. This gives the protein CASSPSFSNEQFF. The rearrangement uses TRBV7-7 and TRBJ2-1, with D unclear. This CDR3 has 13 amino acids. Looked up from germline, CDR1 is SSHAT and CDR2 is FNYEAQ (reference sequence).

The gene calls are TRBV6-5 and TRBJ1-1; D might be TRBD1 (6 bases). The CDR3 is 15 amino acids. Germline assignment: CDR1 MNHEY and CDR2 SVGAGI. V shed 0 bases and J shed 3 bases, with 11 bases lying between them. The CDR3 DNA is TGTGCCAGCAGTTACTCGGACAGTTTGTACACTGAAGCTTTCTTT. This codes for CASSYSDSLYTEAFF.

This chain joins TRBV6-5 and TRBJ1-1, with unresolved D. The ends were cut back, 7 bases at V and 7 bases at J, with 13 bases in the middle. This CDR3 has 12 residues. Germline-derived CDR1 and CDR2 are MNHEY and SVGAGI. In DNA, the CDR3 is TGTGCCAGCACCCTTGGACGGATTGAAGCTTTCTTT. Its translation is CASTLGRIEAFF.

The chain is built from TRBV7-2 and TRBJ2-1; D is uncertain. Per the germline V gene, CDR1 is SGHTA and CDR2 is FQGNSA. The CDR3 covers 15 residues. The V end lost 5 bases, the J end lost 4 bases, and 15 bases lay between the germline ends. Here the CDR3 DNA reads TGTGCCAGCAGCACTCGGAGCTACTCTTACAATGAGCAGTTCTTC. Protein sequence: CASSTRSYSYNEQFF.

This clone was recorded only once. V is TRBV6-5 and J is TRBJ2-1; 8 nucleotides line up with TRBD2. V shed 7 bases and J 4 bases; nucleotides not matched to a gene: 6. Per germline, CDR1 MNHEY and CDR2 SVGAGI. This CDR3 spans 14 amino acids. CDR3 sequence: CASTVAGPYNEQFF. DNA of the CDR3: TGTGCCAGCACGGTAGCGGGACCATACAATGAGCAGTTCTTC.